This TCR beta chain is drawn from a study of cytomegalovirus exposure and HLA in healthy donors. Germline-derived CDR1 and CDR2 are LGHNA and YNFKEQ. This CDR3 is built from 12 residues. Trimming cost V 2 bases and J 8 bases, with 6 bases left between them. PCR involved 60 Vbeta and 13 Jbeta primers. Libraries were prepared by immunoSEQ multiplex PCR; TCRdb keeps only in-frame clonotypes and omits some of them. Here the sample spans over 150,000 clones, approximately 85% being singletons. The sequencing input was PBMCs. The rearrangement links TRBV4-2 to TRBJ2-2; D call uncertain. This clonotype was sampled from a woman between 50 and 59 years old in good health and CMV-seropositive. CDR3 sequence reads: CASSQFIGELFF. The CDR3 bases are TGTGCCAGCAGCCAATTCATTGGGGAGCTGTTTTTT.